This entry features one T cell receptor beta chain sequence. The sample is drawn from a study of blood T cell repertoires in COVID-19. Generated by immunoSEQ multiplex PCR, the TCRdb table keeps only in-frame clones and is missing some. The profile shows fewer than 300,000 clones, 86% of them singletons. The germline V gene encodes CDR1 MDHEN and CDR2 SYDVKM. The CDR3 covers 13 residues. Trimming removed 3 bases from V and 0 bases from J, with 4 bases in between. The sequence was obtained from a man aged 18 to 29 who had recovered from COVID-19. The sample consisted of PBMCs or T cells enriched from blood (not recorded which). The J gene is TRBJ2-3, the V gene TRBV28; D remains ambiguous. The CDR3 DNA is TGTGCCAGCAGTTTTGGCAGCACAGATACGCAGTATTTT. Protein product: CASSFGSTDTQYF.